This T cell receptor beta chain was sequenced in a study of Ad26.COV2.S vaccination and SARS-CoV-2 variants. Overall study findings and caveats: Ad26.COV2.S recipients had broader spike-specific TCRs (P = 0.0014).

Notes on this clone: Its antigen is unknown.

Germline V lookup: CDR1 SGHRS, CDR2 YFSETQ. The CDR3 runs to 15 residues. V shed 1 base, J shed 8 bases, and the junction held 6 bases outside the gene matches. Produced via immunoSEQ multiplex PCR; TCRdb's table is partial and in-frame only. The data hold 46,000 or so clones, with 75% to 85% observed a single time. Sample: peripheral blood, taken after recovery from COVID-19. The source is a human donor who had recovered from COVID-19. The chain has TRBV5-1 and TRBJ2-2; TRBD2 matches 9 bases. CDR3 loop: CASSLISGRRGELFF. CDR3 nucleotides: TGCGCCAGCAGCTTGATTAGCGGGAGACGAGGGGAGCTGTTTTTT.